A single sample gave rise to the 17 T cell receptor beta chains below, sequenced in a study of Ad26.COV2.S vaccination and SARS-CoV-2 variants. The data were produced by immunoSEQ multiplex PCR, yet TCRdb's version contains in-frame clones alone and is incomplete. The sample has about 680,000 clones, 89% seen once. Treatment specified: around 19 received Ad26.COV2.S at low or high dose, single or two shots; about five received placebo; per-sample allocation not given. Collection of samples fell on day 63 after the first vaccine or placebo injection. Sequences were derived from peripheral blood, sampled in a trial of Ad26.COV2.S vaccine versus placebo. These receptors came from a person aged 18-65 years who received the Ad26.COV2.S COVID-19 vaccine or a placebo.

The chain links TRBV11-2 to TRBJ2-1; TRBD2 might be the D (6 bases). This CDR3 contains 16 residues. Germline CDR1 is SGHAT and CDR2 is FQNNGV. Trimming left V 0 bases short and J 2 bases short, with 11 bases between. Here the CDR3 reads CASSLEYPGAYNEQFF. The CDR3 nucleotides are TGTGCCAGCAGCTTAGAGTATCCGGGGGCCTACAATGAGCAGTTCTTC.

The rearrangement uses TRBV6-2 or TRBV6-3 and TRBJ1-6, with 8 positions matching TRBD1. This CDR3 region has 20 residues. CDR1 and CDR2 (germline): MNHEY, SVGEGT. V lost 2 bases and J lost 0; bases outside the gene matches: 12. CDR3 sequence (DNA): TGTGCCAGCAGTTACAGGTCCGGGACAGGCCTCAGCTCCTATAATTCACCCCTCCACTTT. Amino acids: CASSYRSGTGLSSYNSPLHF.

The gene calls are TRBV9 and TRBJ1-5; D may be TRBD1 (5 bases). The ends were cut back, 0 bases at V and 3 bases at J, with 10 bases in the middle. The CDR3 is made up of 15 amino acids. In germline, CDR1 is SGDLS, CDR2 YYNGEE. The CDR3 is CASSVGVRDNQPQHF. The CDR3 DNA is TGTGCCAGCAGCGTAGGGGTCAGGGACAATCAGCCCCAGCATTTT. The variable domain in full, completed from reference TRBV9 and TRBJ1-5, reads DSGVTQTPKHLITATGQRVTLRCSPRSGDLSVYWYQQSLDQGLQFLIQYYNGEERAKGNILERFSAQQFPDLHSELNLSSLELGDSALYFCASSVGVRDNQPQHFGDGTRLSIL.

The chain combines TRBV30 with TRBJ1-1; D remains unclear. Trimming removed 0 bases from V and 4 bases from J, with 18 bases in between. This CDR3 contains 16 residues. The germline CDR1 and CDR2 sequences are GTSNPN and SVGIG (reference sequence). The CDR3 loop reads CAWSVMGTNSGTEAFF. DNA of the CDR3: TGTGCCTGGAGTGTGATGGGCACAAATTCGGGCACTGAAGCTTTCTTT.

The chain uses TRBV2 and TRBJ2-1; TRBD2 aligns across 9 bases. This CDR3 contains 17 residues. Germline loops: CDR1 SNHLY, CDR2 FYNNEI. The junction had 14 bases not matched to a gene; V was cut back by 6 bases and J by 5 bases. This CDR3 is CASRKRTVSGGDNEQFF. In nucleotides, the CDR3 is TGTGCCAGCAGGAAACGTACGGTTAGCGGGGGAGACAATGAGCAGTTCTTC.

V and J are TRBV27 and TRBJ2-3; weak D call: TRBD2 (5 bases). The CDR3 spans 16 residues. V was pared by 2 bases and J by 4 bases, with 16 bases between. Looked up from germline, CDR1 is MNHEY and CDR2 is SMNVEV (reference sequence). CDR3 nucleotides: TGTGCCAGCAGTTTAGAGAGGGCCCGTGCCGCAGATACGCAGTATTTT. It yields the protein CASSLERARAADTQYF.

This CDR3 reads CASSSRGLAGGNNEQFF. CDR3 nucleotides: TGCGCCAGCAGCTCCAGGGGTCTAGCGGGAGGGAACAATGAGCAGTTCTTC. V is TRBV5-1 and J is TRBJ2-1; 12 bases are a match to TRBD2. The CDR3 is made up of 17 amino acids. Germline lookup yields CDR1 SGHRS and CDR2 YFSETQ. The J segment lost 5 bases and the V segment lost 3 bases, leaving 9 bases of the junction unmatched.

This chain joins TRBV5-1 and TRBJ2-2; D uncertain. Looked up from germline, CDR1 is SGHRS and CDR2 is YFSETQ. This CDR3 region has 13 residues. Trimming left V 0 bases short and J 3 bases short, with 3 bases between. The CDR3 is CASSLAYTGELFF. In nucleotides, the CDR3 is TGCGCCAGCAGCTTGGCCTACACCGGGGAGCTGTTTTTT.

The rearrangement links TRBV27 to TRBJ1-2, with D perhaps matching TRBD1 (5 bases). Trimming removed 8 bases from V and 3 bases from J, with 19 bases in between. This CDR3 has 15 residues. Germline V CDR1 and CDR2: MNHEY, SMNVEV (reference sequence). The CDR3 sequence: CASGPWTTGDYGYTF. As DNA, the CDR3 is TGTGCCAGCGGCCCCTGGACAACCGGGGACTATGGCTACACCTTC.

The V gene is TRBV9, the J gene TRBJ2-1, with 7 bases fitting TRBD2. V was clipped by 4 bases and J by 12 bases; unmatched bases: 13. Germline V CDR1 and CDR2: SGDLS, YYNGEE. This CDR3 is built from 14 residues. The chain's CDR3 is CASSIGTMNEGQFF. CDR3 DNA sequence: TGTGCCAGCAGCATCGGGACTATGAATGAGGGGCAGTTCTTC. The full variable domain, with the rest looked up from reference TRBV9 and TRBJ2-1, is DSGVTQTPKHLITATGQRVTLRCSPRSGDLSVYWYQQSLDQGLQFLIQYYNGEERAKGNILERFSAQQFPDLHSELNLSSLELGDSALYFCASSIGTMNEGQFFGPGTRLTVL.

The CDR3 DNA sequence: TGTGCCAGCAGCGAGAGCGGGAGCGCAGGCTCCCCGACCTCCGAGCAGTACTTC. This encodes CASSESGSAGSPTSEQYF. J is TRBJ2-7 and V is TRBV6-4, with 8 bases that match TRBD2. The junction had 22 bases not matched to a gene; V was cut back by 6 bases and J by 6 bases. Germline V lookup: CDR1 MRHNA, CDR2 SNTAGT. The CDR3 contains 18 residues.

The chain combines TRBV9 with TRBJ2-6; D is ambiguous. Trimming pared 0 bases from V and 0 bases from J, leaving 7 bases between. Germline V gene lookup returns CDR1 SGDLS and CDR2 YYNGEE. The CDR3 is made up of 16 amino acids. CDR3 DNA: TGTGCCAGCAGCGTAGCTACCTTCTCTGGGGCCAACGTCCTGACTTTC. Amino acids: CASSVATFSGANVLTF.

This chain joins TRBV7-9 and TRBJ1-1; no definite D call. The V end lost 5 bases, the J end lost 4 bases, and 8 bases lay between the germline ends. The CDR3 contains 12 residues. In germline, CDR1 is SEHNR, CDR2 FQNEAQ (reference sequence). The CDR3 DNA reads TGTGCCAGCAGCCCGGCTGGCACTGAAGCTTTCTTT. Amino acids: CASSPAGTEAFF.

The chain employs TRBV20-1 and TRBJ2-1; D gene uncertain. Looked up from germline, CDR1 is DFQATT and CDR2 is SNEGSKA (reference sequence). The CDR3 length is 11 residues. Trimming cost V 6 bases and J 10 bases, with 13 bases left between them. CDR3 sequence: CSAYPAQEQFF. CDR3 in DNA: TGCAGTGCCTACCCAGCTCAGGAGCAGTTCTTC.

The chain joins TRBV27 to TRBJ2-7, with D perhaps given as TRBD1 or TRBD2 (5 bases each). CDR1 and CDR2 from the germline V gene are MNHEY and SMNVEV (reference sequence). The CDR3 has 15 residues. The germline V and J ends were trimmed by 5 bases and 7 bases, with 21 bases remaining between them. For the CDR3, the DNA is TGTGCCAGCAGTGGGGGTCGAGAAAATCTAAGGGAGCAGTACTTC. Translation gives CASSGGRENLREQYF.

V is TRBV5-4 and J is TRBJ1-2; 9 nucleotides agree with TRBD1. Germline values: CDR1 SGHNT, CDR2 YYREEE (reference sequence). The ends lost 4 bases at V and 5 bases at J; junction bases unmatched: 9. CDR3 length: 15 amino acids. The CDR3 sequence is CASSIGTGLGYGYTF. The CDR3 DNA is TGTGCCAGCAGCATAGGGACAGGGTTAGGGTATGGCTACACCTTC.

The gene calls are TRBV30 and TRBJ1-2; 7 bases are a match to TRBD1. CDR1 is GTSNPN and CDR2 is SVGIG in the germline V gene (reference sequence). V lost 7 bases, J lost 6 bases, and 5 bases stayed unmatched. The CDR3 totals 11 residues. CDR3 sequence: CAYRDRNGYTF. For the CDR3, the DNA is TGTGCCTACCGGGACAGAAATGGCTACACCTTC.